This T cell receptor (beta chain) was captured in a study of blood T cell repertoires in COVID-19 (dated by TCRdb to the early 2020s). For the wider study: Samples covering the acute and convalescent phases of COVID-19 were provided by collaborators in the United States, Italy and Spain. The repertoires were made available in a free public database intended to serve as a resource for research on the immune response to SARS-CoV-2. Samples were obtained from the ongoing ImmuneRACE study (first 160 participants) and from over 1,000 subjects provided by 6 global collaborators. Where available, HLA class I and class II types were obtained from metadata supplied by the sample provider rather than from assay-based typing. The material from the prospective study consisted of cDNA or gDNA derived from T cells, B-cell-depleted T cells, or PBMCs. Subjects who had been exposed to COVID-19, were actively infected with it, or had recovered from it provided the deeply sampled blood TCRbeta repertoires that made up the dataset. Nearly every sample came with metadata listing a de-identified subject ID, COVID-19 status, age in years and sex.

Looking up the germline V gene yields CDR1 MGHDK and CDR2 SYGVNS. Trimming removed 11 bases from V and 2 bases from J; the gene matches leave 11 bases unexplained. From cysteine to phenylalanine, the CDR3 is 15 amino acids long. Only the CDR3 portion is preserved as DNA: 45 bases, with reading frame beginning at the first base. TCRbeta CDR3 regions were amplified from genomic DNA by means of the immunoSEQ Assay, a bias-controlled multiplex PCR. As for the authors' bioinformatics: Nucleated cell counts per sample were estimated from amplification of reference gene primers within the assay. Sequence reads were collapsed and filtered to measure the absolute abundance of every unique TCRbeta CDR3 rearrangement. Productive Simpson clonality was computed per sample as the square root of Simpson's diversity index over productive rearrangements. Sourced from immuneACCESS, this table was stored by TCRdb with only in-frame sequences that have V and J called. A share of the clones is absent; for the studies checked, an unresolved V gene accounts for under half, and the remainder has no known explanation. V and J calls and clone size are copied from that table; D and trimming were computed from the DNA. This sample gives more than 60,000 clones in total; roughly nine tenths of them show up just once. 3.5% to 5% of the sample is in the top ten clones.

Points the paper makes about the study in general: The amount of clinical and demographic metadata varied by source and participant and was provided uncurated.

Notes on this clone: The clone's antigen remains unknown. Nothing much larger sits one base from this clone, and base qualities are not available.

Each collaborating institution followed its own protocols to collect whole blood in K2EDTA tubes. For TCRbeta analysis, collaborator samples were shipped as frozen whole blood, as isolated PBMCs, or as DNA extracted from either sample type. This sequence originates from a man aged 50 to 59 with active COVID-19. The sequenced sample was peripheral blood. The chain is assembled from TRBV25-1 and TRBJ2-3; TRBD2 fits 9 bases in the junction. The bases read TGTGCCGGAGAGTTAGCGGGAGAGACCACAGATACGCAGTATTTT. Its protein product is CAGELAGETTDTQYF. Full variable domain (CDR3 extended with the reference TRBV25-1 and TRBJ2-3 proteins): EADIYQTPRYLVIGTGKKITLECSQTMGHDKMYWYQQDPGMELHLIHYSYGVNSTEKGDLSSESTVSRIRTEHFPLTLESARPSHTSQYLCAGELAGETTDTQYFGPGTRLTVL.